What follows are 14 T cell receptor beta chains derived from one specimen sequenced in a study of shared clonotypes between healthy human individuals. Naive CD8 cells lacked CD45RO and underwent positive selection for CCR7, leaving out terminally differentiated effector memory CD45RA+ cells. Data came from immunoSEQ multiplex PCR; TCRdb stores just in-frame clones and leaves some out. Among roughly 2 million clones listed, roughly 95% were seen once. Sequencing was performed on naive CD8+ T cells sorted from blood. These receptors came from a young man in good health.

V usage is TRBV4-1 and J usage is TRBJ2-5; 7 nucleotides align to TRBD2. Germline CDR1 is MGHRA and CDR2 is YSYEKL. The CDR3 is made up of 16 amino acids. V trimming: 0 bases; J trimming: 1 base; junction bases outside the gene matches: 5. The CDR3 bases are TGCGCCAGCAGCCAAGAAGGGGCTAGCGGCCAAGAGACCCAGTACTTC. As protein: CASSQEGASGQETQYF.

This chain connects TRBV4-1 to TRBJ2-7; the D call may be TRBD1 or TRBD2 (5 bases each). CDR1 is MGHRA, CDR2 YSYEKL, per germline. Trimming took off 4 bases at V and 3 bases at J, with 16 bases between the two ends. This CDR3 contains 15 residues. In nucleotides, the CDR3 is TGCGCCAGCAGCCTACGCCAGGGACCCCGCTACGAGCAGTACTTC. As protein: CASSLRQGPRYEQYF.

The chain carries TRBV5-4 and TRBJ2-7; a weak D match, TRBD1 (6 bases). V was cut by 4 bases and J by 3 bases, with 14 bases left in between. This CDR3 spans 14 amino acids. Per the germline V gene, CDR1 is SGHNT and CDR2 is YYREEE (reference sequence). CDR3 residues: CASSPTGNLYEQYF. The DNA of the CDR3 is TGTGCCAGCAGCCCAACAGGGAACCTCTACGAGCAGTACTTC.

This rearrangement joins TRBV4-1 to TRBJ2-2; tentatively, D is TRBD2 (6 bases). CDR1 MGHRA and CDR2 YSYEKL come from the germline V gene. The CDR3 totals 14 residues. V was trimmed by 1 base and J by 7 bases, leaving 10 bases between them. CDR3 residues: CASSQAGDDGELFF. Written as DNA, the CDR3 is TGCGCCAGCAGCCAAGCGGGGGATGACGGGGAGCTGTTTTTT.

The chain couples TRBV4-1 to TRBJ2-7, with D unresolved. V gave up 2 bases and J gave up 3 bases, with 17 bases separating them. Looked up from germline, CDR1 is MGHRA and CDR2 is YSYEKL. This CDR3 comprises 16 residues. The CDR3 sequence is CASSQPPNQPFYEQYF. In DNA form, the CDR3 reads TGCGCCAGCAGCCAACCGCCAAACCAACCCTTCTACGAGCAGTACTTC.

V usage is TRBV27 and J usage is TRBJ2-7, with 7 positions matching TRBD1. The germline CDR1 and CDR2 sequences are MNHEY and SMNVEV (reference sequence). V lost 6 bases, J lost 0 bases, and 11 bases stayed unmatched. The CDR3 sequence is 16 residues long. Written as DNA, the CDR3 is TGTGCCAGCAGCTGGAATTCCGGGACAGTCTCCTACGAGCAGTACTTC. This codes for CASSWNSGTVSYEQYF.

V is TRBV5-4 and J is TRBJ2-5; weak D call: TRBD1 (6 bases). Germline CDR1 is SGHNT and CDR2 is YYREEE (reference sequence). V was pared by 5 bases and J by 5 bases, with 13 bases between. This CDR3 has 13 amino acids. CDR3 nucleotide sequence: TGTGCCAGCAGACGTACCACAGGGGAGACCCAGTACTTC. Its protein product is CASRRTTGETQYF.

V gene TRBV29-1 combines with J gene TRBJ2-1, with D tentatively TRBD2 (6 bases). CDR3 length equals 15 residues. The V and J ends lost 0 bases and 0 bases respectively, with 9 bases between them. Germline CDR1 reads SQVTM; CDR2 reads ANQGSEA. In DNA, the CDR3 is TGCAGCGTTGAAGAGGACGGGAGCTCCTACAATGAGCAGTTCTTC. This encodes CSVEEDGSSYNEQFF.

This chain joins TRBV5-1 and TRBJ2-7; no reliable D call. Germline V lookup: CDR1 SGHRS, CDR2 YFSETQ. This CDR3 has 13 residues. V was cut by 0 bases and J by 3 bases, with 7 bases left in between. The CDR3 DNA follows: TGCGCCAGCAGCTTGGACGAGAGCTACGAGCAGTACTTC. Translation: CASSLDESYEQYF.

The chain couples TRBV28 to TRBJ2-3, with TRBD1 identical over 9 bases. There are 17 residues in the CDR3. CDR1 and CDR2 (germline): MDHEN, SYDVKM. V dropped 5 bases and J dropped 2; count of bases not matched to a gene: 11. DNA of the CDR3: TGTGCCAGCAGTGAGCCCGGACAGGGGCTTGTCACAGATACGCAGTATTTT. Translating gives CASSEPGQGLVTDTQYF.

This clone was seen once. The chain recombines TRBV29-1 with TRBJ1-2; D remains unclear. CDR1 SQVTM and CDR2 ANQGSEA come from the germline V gene. Trimming stripped 2 bases from V and 4 bases from J, with 8 bases between. The CDR3 length is 12 residues. The DNA of the CDR3 is TGCAGCGTTGAATTGTACGTCTATGGCTACACCTTC. This gives the protein CSVELYVYGYTF.

This sequence joins TRBV4-3 and TRBJ1-6; 9 bases are shared with TRBD1. The J segment lost 15 bases and the V segment lost 4 bases, leaving 16 bases of the junction unmatched. The CDR3 extends over 16 amino acids. Per germline, CDR1 LGHNA and CDR2 YSLEER. In nucleotides, the CDR3 is TGCGCCAGCAGCCCATCCGGGACAGGGCCCCTCGTGCGCCTCCACTTT. The encoded protein is CASSPSGTGPLVRLHF.

CDR3 region: CAFIAGGGTGELFF. In DNA, the CDR3 is TGTGCCTTCATAGCAGGGGGCGGCACCGGGGAGCTGTTTTTT. The chain links TRBV7-3 to TRBJ2-2, with 8 bases matching TRBD1. The trim removed 11 bases at V and 4 bases at J, leaving 9 bases unmatched. The CDR3 extends over 14 amino acids. CDR1 SGHTA and CDR2 FQGTGA come from the germline V gene.

V is TRBV7-2 and J is TRBJ1-1; D is unresolved. Between the trimmed V and J ends, which lost 3 bases and 7 bases, there was a span of 9 bases. CDR3 length: 12 amino acids. Germline CDR1 SGHTA, CDR2 FQGNSA. The CDR3 bases are TGTGCCAGCAGCTTGGACGGGGTTGAAGCTTTCTTT. Translation: CASSLDGVEAFF.